This TCR beta chain was sequenced in a study of regulatory T cells in long-lasting Graves disease. Germline V gene lookup returns CDR1 SGHTA and CDR2 FQGNSA. The CDR3 is made up of 15 amino acids. With 6 bases clipped from V and 7 bases from J, the junction kept 12 bases outside the gene matches. This sample's time point: persistent/refractory GD, antithyroid drugs over 5 years with positive TRAb. PBMC-derived RNA was used for the TCR library. Arm-PCR with iRepertoire HTBI primers amplified the CDR3 regions for these TCR beta libraries. TCRdb used MiXCR to reprocess the multiplex PCR reads, holding one entry per CDR3 protein. The data hold 350,000 to 450,000 distinct CDR3 sequences, with under 25% observed a single time. This clonotype was detected a few times.

The sequencing used peripheral blood mononuclear cells (PBMCs), collected when the disease was refractory, from a patient treated with antithyroid drugs. The origin of this receptor is a female donor with Graves disease. The chain joins TRBV7-2 to TRBJ2-7; 10 positions agree with TRBD2. The CDR3: CASSPPLAGVPEQYF. The CDR3 nucleotides read TGTGCCAGCAGTCCCCCCCTAGCGGGAGTCCCTGAGCAGTACTTC.